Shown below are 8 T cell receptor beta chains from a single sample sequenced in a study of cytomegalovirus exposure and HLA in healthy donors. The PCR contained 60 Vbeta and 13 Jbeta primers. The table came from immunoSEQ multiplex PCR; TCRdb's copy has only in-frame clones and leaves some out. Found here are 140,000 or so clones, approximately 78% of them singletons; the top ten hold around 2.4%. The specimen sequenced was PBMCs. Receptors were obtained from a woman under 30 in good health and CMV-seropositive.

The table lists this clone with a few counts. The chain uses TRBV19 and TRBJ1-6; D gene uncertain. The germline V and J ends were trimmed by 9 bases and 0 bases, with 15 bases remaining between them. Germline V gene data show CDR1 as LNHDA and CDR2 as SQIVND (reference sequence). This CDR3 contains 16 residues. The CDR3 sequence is CASKRLVSSYNSPLHF. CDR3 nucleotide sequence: TGTGCCAGCAAGCGGCTAGTAAGCTCCTATAATTCACCCCTCCACTTT.

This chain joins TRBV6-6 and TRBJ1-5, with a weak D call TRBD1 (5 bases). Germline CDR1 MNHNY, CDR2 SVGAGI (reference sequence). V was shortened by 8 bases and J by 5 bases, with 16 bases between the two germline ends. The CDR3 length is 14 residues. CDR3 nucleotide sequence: TGTGCCAGCTCTCAGGGTGGTGGTTATCAGCCCCAGCATTTT. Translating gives CASSQGGGYQPQHF.

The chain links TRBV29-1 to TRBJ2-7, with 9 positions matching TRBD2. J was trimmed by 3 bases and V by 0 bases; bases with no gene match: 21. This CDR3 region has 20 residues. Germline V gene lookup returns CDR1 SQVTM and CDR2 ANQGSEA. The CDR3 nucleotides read TGCAGCGTTGAAGAAAGGATATTTAAGATGGCGGGGGGGCTGTTCTACGAGCAGTACTTC. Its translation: CSVEERIFKMAGGLFYEQYF.

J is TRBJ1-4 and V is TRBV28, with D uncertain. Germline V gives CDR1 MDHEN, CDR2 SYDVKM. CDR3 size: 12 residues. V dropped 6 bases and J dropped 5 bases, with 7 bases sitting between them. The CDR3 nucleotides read TGTGCCAGCAGCCCACAGAATGAAAAACTGTTTTTT. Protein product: CASSPQNEKLFF. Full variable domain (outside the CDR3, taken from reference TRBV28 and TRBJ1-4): DVKVTQSSRYLVKRTGEKVFLECVQDMDHENMFWYRQDPGLGLRLIYFSYDVKMKEKGDIPEGYSVSREKKERFSLILESASTNQTSMYLCASSPQNEKLFFGSGTQLSVL.

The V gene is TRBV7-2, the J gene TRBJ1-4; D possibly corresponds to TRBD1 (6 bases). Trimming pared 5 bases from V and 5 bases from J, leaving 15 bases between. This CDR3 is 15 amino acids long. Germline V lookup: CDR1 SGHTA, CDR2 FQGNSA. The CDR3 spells CASSPRQAANEKLFF. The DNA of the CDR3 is TGTGCCAGCAGCCCTAGACAGGCGGCGAATGAAAAACTGTTTTTT.

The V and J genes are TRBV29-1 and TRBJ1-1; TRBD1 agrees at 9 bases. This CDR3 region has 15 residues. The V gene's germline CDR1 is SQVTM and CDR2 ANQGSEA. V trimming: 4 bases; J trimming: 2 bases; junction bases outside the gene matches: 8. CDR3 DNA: TGCAGCGTTGTGGATGTTACAGGGGGCAACACTGAAGCTTTCTTT. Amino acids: CSVVDVTGGNTEAFF.

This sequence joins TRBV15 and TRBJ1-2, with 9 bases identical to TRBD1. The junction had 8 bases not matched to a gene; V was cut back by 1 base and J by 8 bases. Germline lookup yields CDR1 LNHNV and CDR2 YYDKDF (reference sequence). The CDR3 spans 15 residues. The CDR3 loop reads CATSRASDRGDGYTF. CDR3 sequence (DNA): TGTGCCACCAGCAGAGCATCGGACAGGGGTGACGGCTACACCTTC.

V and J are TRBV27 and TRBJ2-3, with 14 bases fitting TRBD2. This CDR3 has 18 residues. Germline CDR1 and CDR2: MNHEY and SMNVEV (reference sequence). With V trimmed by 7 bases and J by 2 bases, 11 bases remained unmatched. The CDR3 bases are TGTGCCAGCACCCGACTAGCGGGGGGGCCTGTCCCCACAGATACGCAGTATTTT. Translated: CASTRLAGGPVPTDTQYF.